These 30 T cell receptor beta chains originate from one sample sequenced in a study of blood T cells in healthy people across ages. Next came a second PCR, run for roughly 7 to 12 cycles, which used a sample-barcoded 5' primer along with a J-beta primer mix. TCRdb reprocessed the 5' RACE reads via MiXCR and lists one record per CDR3 protein. The sample lists more than 650,000 distinct CDR3 sequences, roughly 26% occurring once. Separately, the same data were catalogued under a study of T cells of mothers and their children.

The sample comprised blood. The origin of the receptors is a boy younger than 18 in good health.

The chain joins TRBV29-1 to TRBJ2-5; 7 bases match TRBD2. Germline CDR1 reads SQVTM; CDR2 reads ANQGSEA. The V gene end was trimmed by 5 bases and the J gene end by 1 base; junction bases not matched to a gene: 10. This CDR3 is built from 15 residues. CDR3 coding DNA: TGCAGCGTTAGGTTGGGGGGAGGGCCCCAAGAGACCCAGTACTTC. Amino acids: CSVRLGGGPQETQYF.

The chain combines TRBV5-6 with TRBJ2-3; no clear D. Trimming took off 7 bases at V and 0 bases at J, with 9 bases between the two ends. The CDR3 contains 13 residues. Germline CDR1 SGHDT, CDR2 YYEEEE. Here the CDR3 DNA reads TGTGCCAGCCGCCTGGTCAGCACAGATACGCAGTATTTT. It encodes CASRLVSTDTQYF.

The V call is TRBV5-6, the J call TRBJ1-4, with no clear D. The CDR3 spans 14 residues. The germline V and J ends were trimmed by 2 bases and 12 bases, with 17 bases remaining between them. Germline values: CDR1 SGHDT, CDR2 YYEEEE. This chain's CDR3 is CASSFPRPSGELFF. Written as DNA, the CDR3 is TGTGCCAGCAGCTTTCCAAGGCCCTCCGGGGAACTGTTTTTT.

The genes are TRBV7-2 and TRBJ2-3; D call uncertain. Germline V CDR1 and CDR2: SGHTA, FQGNSA. With 2 bases removed from V and 2 bases from J, the gap between germline ends came to 14 bases. The length of the CDR3 is 16 residues. The CDR3 bases are TGTGCCAGCAGCTTAACTTCAGGCTCCACCACAGATACGCAGTATTTT. Its translation: CASSLTSGSTTDTQYF.

This chain joins TRBV5-1 and TRBJ2-2; no reliable D call. This CDR3 contains 15 residues. The germline gives CDR1 SGHRS, CDR2 YFSETQ. V was cut by 2 bases and J by 1 base, with 9 bases left in between. CDR3 region: CASSFLEMNTGELFF. The CDR3 DNA reads as TGCGCCAGCAGCTTCCTTGAGATGAACACCGGGGAGCTGTTTTTT.

CDR3 amino acids: CSANRVSYEQYF. CDR3 DNA sequence: TGCAGTGCCAACAGGGTTTCCTACGAGCAGTACTTC. The gene calls are TRBV20-1 and TRBJ2-7; perhaps TRBD1 as D (6 bases). V was cut by 6 bases and J by 1 base, with 10 bases left in between. Germline V gene data show CDR1 as DFQATT and CDR2 as SNEGSKA (reference sequence). The CDR3 loop spans 12 amino acids.

J is TRBJ2-5 and V is TRBV7-6; TRBD2 aligns across 16 bases. The tail of the sequence fits TRBJ2-1 better, so the J call may be wrong. The germline V gene has CDR1 SGHVS and CDR2 FNYEAQ. This CDR3 spans 16 amino acids. As DNA, the CDR3 is TGTGCCAGCAGCCTTGGGACTAGCGGGGGGGCCAGTGAGCAGTTCTTC. It specifies CASSLGTSGGASEQFF.

This clonotype appeared many times. The CDR3 DNA reads as TGTGCCAGCAGCGGGACAGGGGGGTACAATGAGCAGTTCTTC. Residues: CASSGTGGYNEQFF. V and J are TRBV9 and TRBJ2-1; 10 positions match TRBD1. J gave up 4 bases and V 3 bases, and 1 base lay outside the gene matches. Germline values: CDR1 SGDLS, CDR2 YYNGEE. This CDR3 comprises 14 residues.

This clonotype has only a few counts. The J gene is TRBJ2-5, the V gene TRBV2; TRBD1 might be the D (5 bases). The J call may be mistaken, given a closer DNA end match to TRBJ2-1. Germline V gene lookup returns CDR1 SNHLY and CDR2 FYNNEI. This CDR3 has 14 residues. The CDR3 DNA reads TGTGCCAGCAGCTCGGACACGGCTTCGGGTGAGCAGTTCTTC. Translated, it gives CASSSDTASGEQFF.

J is TRBJ1-3 and V is TRBV7-9; TRBD1 might be the D (6 bases). The V end was cut by 3 bases, the J end by 6 bases, with 9 bases between. Germline V lookup: CDR1 SEHNR, CDR2 FQNEAQ (reference sequence). CDR3 length equals 13 residues. This chain's CDR3 is CASSLDSLNTIYF. DNA for the CDR3: TGTGCCAGCAGCTTGGACAGCCTAAACACCATATATTTT.

This clonotype has only a few counts. This sequence joins TRBV12-5 and TRBJ2-3; 7 nucleotides align to TRBD2. CDR1 and CDR2 (germline): LGHNT, FRNRAP. The CDR3 consists of 13 residues. CDR3 loop: CALRGVFTDTQYF. DNA of the CDR3: TGTGCCCTACGGGGGGTTTTCACAGATACGCAGTATTTT.

This clonotype was seen a few times. The chain recombines TRBV29-1 with TRBJ1-3, with unresolved D. There are 12 residues in the CDR3. With 7 bases removed from V and 1 base from J, the gap between germline ends came to 8 bases. CDR1 is SQVTM and CDR2 is ANQGSEA in the germline V gene. The CDR3 here is CSAAGSGNTIYF. For the CDR3, the DNA is TGCAGCGCCGCTGGATCTGGAAACACCATATATTTT.

The DNA for the CDR3 is TGTGCCAGCAGATGGACAGGGACCGGGGAGCTGTTTTTT. This gives the protein CASRWTGTGELFF. The chain is built from TRBV27 and TRBJ2-2; TRBD1 agrees at 8 bases. The CDR3 covers 13 residues. V lost 6 bases, J lost 5 bases, and 2 bases stayed unmatched. In germline, CDR1 is MNHEY, CDR2 SMNVEV (reference sequence).

The chain joins TRBV3-1 to TRBJ2-7; no reliable D call. This CDR3 is 12 amino acids long. The germline V gene encodes CDR1 LGHDT and CDR2 YNNKEL (reference sequence). V was shortened by 1 base and J by 5 bases, with 6 bases between the two germline ends. CDR3 coding DNA: TGTGCCAGCAGCCAAGGAATCCACGAGCAGTACTTC. Its translation: CASSQGIHEQYF.

This clonotype has only a few counts. The rearrangement uses TRBV27 and TRBJ1-1, with D unresolved. Trimming removed 5 bases at V and 7 bases at J, with 8 bases between. Germline CDR1 and CDR2: MNHEY and SMNVEV (reference sequence). There are 11 residues in the CDR3. CDR3 nucleotides: TGTGCCAGCAGTGCGGGGAGTGAAGCTTTCTTT. It encodes CASSAGSEAFF.

V is TRBV14 and J is TRBJ2-7, with D possibly matching TRBD2 (5 bases). V was cut by 2 bases and J by 6 bases, with 11 bases left in between. The CDR3 consists of 13 residues. From germline, CDR1 is SGHDN and CDR2 FVKESK. The CDR3: CASSQLTRGEQYF. The DNA of the CDR3 is TGTGCCAGCAGCCAACTAACCCGGGGCGAGCAGTACTTC.

The rearrangement joins TRBV10-3 to TRBJ2-7; the D gene is possibly TRBD1 (6 bases). CDR3 size: 14 residues. Per the germline V gene, CDR1 is ENHRY and CDR2 is SYGVKD. V gave up 0 bases and J gave up 2 bases, with 8 bases separating them. The CDR3 region is CAISESQGPYEQYF. The DNA of the CDR3 is TGTGCCATCAGTGAGTCCCAGGGGCCCTACGAGCAGTACTTC.

This clonotype ranks as medium-sized (0.01 to 0.1%). The chain joins TRBV10-3 to TRBJ2-3; a weak D match, TRBD1 (6 bases). The ends were cut back, 3 bases at V and 6 bases at J, with 22 bases in the middle. Germline V gene data show CDR1 as ENHRY and CDR2 as SYGVKD. The CDR3 length is 17 residues. The CDR3 loop is CAISDPDSTTLRDTQYF. CDR3 nucleotide sequence: TGTGCCATCAGTGACCCGGACAGCACCACGCTCCGGGATACGCAGTATTTT.

This chain uses TRBV20-1 with TRBJ2-5; 9 bases map to TRBD2. The J call could be wrong; TRBJ2-1 is a better fit for the DNA end. The CDR3 is 15 residues long. The V gene's germline CDR1 is DFQATT and CDR2 SNEGSKA (reference sequence). CDR3 DNA: TGCAGTGCACGGGGGGTAGCGGGGGTTTACAATGAGCAGTTCTTC. Protein product: CSARGVAGVYNEQFF.

The V gene is TRBV28, the J gene TRBJ2-5; TRBD2 agrees at 11 bases. Germline loops: CDR1 MDHEN, CDR2 SYDVKM. The junction had 9 bases not matched to a gene; V was cut back by 7 bases and J by 5 bases. The CDR3 sequence is 15 residues long. This chain's CDR3 is CASTDRLAGKETQYF. For the CDR3, the DNA is TGTGCCAGCACCGATAGACTAGCGGGGAAGGAGACCCAGTACTTC.

This chain joins TRBV10-3 and TRBJ2-1, with 12 bases identical to TRBD2. The J call may be faulty, since TRBJ2-5 better matches the DNA end. This CDR3 contains 16 residues. CDR1 is ENHRY, CDR2 SYGVKD, per germline. CDR3 in DNA: TGTGCCATCAGTGACATGACTAGCGGGGGCTCTGTCACCCAGTACTTC. Translation: CAISDMTSGGSVTQYF.

The V gene is TRBV7-9, the J gene TRBJ2-3, with 10 bases that match TRBD1. The CDR3 is 17 residues long. V was clipped by 5 bases and J by 6 bases; unmatched bases: 14. The germline V gene has CDR1 SEHNR and CDR2 FQNEAQ (reference sequence). The CDR3 DNA reads as TGTGCCAGCAGCCCCTTCGCCGGGACAGGGGTTTCGGATACGCAGTATTTT. Translated, it gives CASSPFAGTGVSDTQYF.

Concerning this clonotype: One end of the junction is discordant with germline, which a read error may explain. The chain uses TRBV12-3 or TRBV12-4 and TRBJ2-3; TRBD2 agrees at 8 bases. The CDR3 runs 16 residues. The CDR3 is CASTLSGGASTDTQYF. CDR3 DNA sequence: TGTGCCAGCACTTTAAGCGGGGGCGCCTCCACAGATACGCAGTATTTT.

J is TRBJ2-1 and V is TRBV20-1; D is undetermined. V gave up 5 bases and J gave up 5 bases, with 16 bases separating them. Germline V gene sequence: CDR1 DFQATT, CDR2 SNEGSKA (reference sequence). The CDR3 extends over 14 amino acids. This CDR3 reads CSAQVLSKHNEQFF. The CDR3 DNA sequence: TGCAGTGCTCAAGTCCTATCCAAGCACAATGAGCAGTTCTTC.

This clonotype has just a few counts. J is TRBJ2-5 and V is TRBV25-1; no clear D gene. The J call may be faulty, since TRBJ2-1 better matches the DNA end. The CDR3 has 12 amino acids. Looked up from germline, CDR1 is MGHDK and CDR2 is SYGVNS. The CDR3 nucleotides read TGTGCCAGCAGTTTACCTTTGGGTGAGCAGTTCTTC. Protein: CASSLPLGEQFF.

This clonotype was observed a few times. This chain uses TRBV20-1 with TRBJ2-1; D possibly corresponds to TRBD2 (5 bases). The CDR3 loop spans 15 amino acids. The germline V and J ends were trimmed by 5 bases and 3 bases, with 17 bases remaining between them. Germline-derived CDR1 and CDR2 are DFQATT and SNEGSKA (reference sequence). CDR3 sequence reads: CSAPTTSPYYNEQFF. DNA of the CDR3: TGCAGTGCTCCCACAACTAGTCCGTACTACAATGAGCAGTTCTTC.

This clonotype was detected only a few times. The chain uses TRBV6-1 and TRBJ1-4; perhaps TRBD1 as D (6 bases). The germline V gene has CDR1 MNHNS and CDR2 SASEGT. The CDR3 length is 16 residues. Deletions cut 2 bases from V and 0 bases from J, with 10 bases between. The CDR3 region is CASSEKQGSTNEKLFF. CDR3 coding DNA: TGTGCCAGCAGTGAAAAACAGGGTTCAACTAATGAAAAACTGTTTTTT.

V and J are TRBV4-1 and TRBJ2-5; D may be TRBD2 (5 bases). The J call is doubtful: the DNA matches TRBJ2-7 better. Per germline, CDR1 MGHRA and CDR2 YSYEKL. The CDR3 contains 16 residues. DNA of the CDR3: TGCGCCAGCAGCCAATCCCCGGGATTCGAGAAGAGCGAGCAGTACTTC. It yields the protein CASSQSPGFEKSEQYF.

The chain uses TRBV5-5 and TRBJ1-2; no clear D. Per the germline V gene, CDR1 is SGHKS and CDR2 is YYEKEE (reference sequence). The CDR3 loop spans 14 amino acids. V was shortened by 0 bases and J by 6 bases, with 12 bases between the two germline ends. The CDR3, as DNA: TGTGCCAGCAGCTTGGAGGCAGGAGAGGATGGCTACACCTTC. It translates to CASSLEAGEDGYTF.

The chain combines TRBV29-1 with TRBJ2-5; 9 bases match TRBD2. Germline V gene data show CDR1 as SQVTM and CDR2 as ANQGSEA. V lost 3 bases and J lost 1; bases outside the gene matches: 6. The CDR3 spans 15 residues. CDR3: CSVDQASGVQETQYF. The CDR3 bases are TGCAGCGTTGATCAGGCTAGCGGGGTCCAAGAGACCCAGTACTTC.